A selection of T cell receptor beta chains follows, all from one sample in a study of control samples from healthy donors and cancer patients. Sequencing was performed with immunoSEQ multiplex PCR; in TCRdb, only in-frame clones are kept and a portion is missing. Of about 230,000 clones listed, roughly 80% were seen once; the top ten hold about an eighth. Sequencing input: PBMCs. The receptors derive from a woman aged 55-69 years with lung cancer. CDR3s include the opening cysteine and the closing phenylalanine or tryptophan. D genes are given only for firm matches. A row's size may be missing; if present it is once, few, many or a size class.

V: TRBV2
size: NA
J: TRBJ1-6
D: NA
CDR3: CAGGGRENSPLHF
DNA: TGTGCCGGAGGGGGAAGGGAAAATTCACCCCTCCACTTT

V: TRBV9
size: NA
J: TRBJ2-1
D: TRBD2
CDR3: CASSPTGGYNEQFF
DNA: TGTGCCAGCAGCCCAACGGGGGGGTACAATGAGCAGTTCTTC

V: TRBV2
size: NA
J: TRBJ2-3
D: NA
CDR3: CASSALTTTDTQYF
DNA: TGTGCCAGCAGTGCGTTGACCACCACAGATACGCAGTATTTT

V: TRBV5-4
size: NA
J: TRBJ1-3
D: NA
CDR3: CASSLDDGGALGNTIYF
DNA: TGTGCCAGCAGCTTGGACGATGGGGGTGCGTTAGGAAACACCATATATTTT

V: TRBV21-1
size: NA
J: TRBJ2-3
D: NA
CDR3: CASSIRRLAGNRDTQYF
DNA: TGTGCCAGCAGCATACGACGACTAGCGGGAAATCGGGATACGCAGTATTTT

V: TRBV5-1
size: NA
J: TRBJ2-7
D: NA
CDR3: CASTRQEPYEQYF
DNA: TGCGCCAGCACCAGACAGGAACCCTACGAGCAGTACTTC

V: TRBV7-6
size: NA
J: TRBJ2-5
D: TRBD2
CDR3: CASSSTSGGLQETQYF
DNA: TGTGCCAGCAGCTCGACTAGCGGGGGCCTACAAGAGACCCAGTACTTC

V: TRBV18
size: NA
J: TRBJ1-1
D: NA
CDR3: CASSPGPGNTEAFF
DNA: TGTGCCAGCTCACCGGGCCCGGGGAACACTGAAGCTTTCTTT

V: TRBV23-1
size: NA
J: TRBJ1-2
D: NA
CDR3: CASSPPLRAFYGYTF
DNA: TGCGCCAGCAGTCCGCCTTTAAGGGCCTTCTATGGCTACACCTTC

V: TRBV24-1
size: NA
J: TRBJ1-2
D: NA
CDR3: CATSDFRTTYGYTF
DNA: TGTGCCACCAGTGATTTCAGGACAACGTATGGCTACACCTTC

V: TRBV6-1
size: NA
J: TRBJ1-5
D: NA
CDR3: CASSEMGGLSPRPQHF
DNA: TGTGCCAGCAGTGAGATGGGTGGGCTTTCTCCTCGGCCCCAGCATTTT

V: TRBV7-2
size: NA
J: TRBJ2-1
D: NA
CDR3: CASSLVGSKKLGEQFF
DNA: TGTGCCAGCAGCTTAGTAGGGTCGAAAAAATTGGGTGAGCAGTTCTTC

V: TRBV12-3/TRBV12-4
size: NA
J: TRBJ1-1
D: NA
CDR3: CASSLTRDTEAFF
DNA: TGTGCCAGCAGCCTTACGAGGGACACTGAAGCTTTCTTT

V: TRBV19
size: once
J: TRBJ2-5
D: TRBD1
CDR3: CASSIDRGTGLLETQYF
DNA: TGTGCCAGTAGTATAGATCGGGGGACAGGGTTGTTGGAGACCCAGTACTTC

V: TRBV5-4
size: NA
J: TRBJ2-2
D: TRBD2
CDR3: CASSPGTSGYTGELFF
DNA: TGTGCCAGCAGCCCCGGGACTAGCGGGTACACCGGGGAGCTGTTTTTT

V: TRBV29-1
size: NA
J: TRBJ1-1
D: NA
CDR3: CSVLPTGQGTEAFF
DNA: TGCAGCGTTCTCCCGACAGGCCAGGGGACTGAAGCTTTCTTT

V: TRBV5-4
size: NA
J: TRBJ2-3
D: NA
CDR3: CASSSQGTDTQYF
DNA: TGTGCCAGCAGCTCCCAAGGCACAGATACGCAGTATTTT

V: TRBV11-1
size: NA
J: TRBJ1-1
D: TRBD1
CDR3: CASSPLTGRNTEAFF
DNA: TGTGCCAGCAGCCCCCTGACAGGGCGCAACACTGAAGCTTTCTTT

V: TRBV6-5
size: NA
J: TRBJ2-3
D: NA
CDR3: CASRSPTDTQYF
DNA: TGTGCCAGCCGGAGTCCCACAGATACGCAGTATTTT

V: TRBV7-8
size: NA
J: TRBJ2-1
D: TRBD2
CDR3: CASSSTSGGLNEQFF
DNA: TGTGCCAGCAGCTCTACTAGCGGGGGGCTAAATGAGCAGTTCTTC

V: TRBV7-2
size: NA
J: TRBJ1-6
D: NA
CDR3: CASSQKIRGSSYNSPLHF
DNA: TGTGCCAGCAGCCAGAAGATAAGGGGTAGCTCCTATAATTCACCCCTCCACTTT

V: TRBV6-5
size: once
J: TRBJ2-1
D: TRBD2
CDR3: CATNPLAGVHNEQFF
DNA: TGTGCCACCAACCCTCTAGCGGGGGTTCACAATGAGCAGTTCTTC

V: TRBV6-6
size: NA
J: TRBJ1-6
D: NA
CDR3: CASSGEDSPLHF
DNA: TGTGCCAGCAGTGGGGAGGATTCACCCCTCCACTTT

V: TRBV27
size: NA
J: TRBJ2-5
D: NA
CDR3: CASSDRAEQTQYF
DNA: TGTGCCAGCAGCGATAGAGCCGAACAGACCCAGTACTTC

V: TRBV27
size: NA
J: TRBJ2-5
D: NA
CDR3: CASSWMAGETQYF
DNA: TGTGCCAGCAGTTGGATGGCTGGTGAGACCCAGTACTTC

V: TRBV2
size: NA
J: TRBJ2-2
D: TRBD2
CDR3: CASSTTSGEDTGELFF
DNA: TGTGCCAGCAGTACAACTAGCGGGGAGGACACCGGGGAGCTGTTTTTT

V: TRBV6-5
size: NA
J: TRBJ1-1
D: NA
CDR3: CASRRYMNTEAFF
DNA: TGTGCCAGCAGACGATACATGAACACTGAAGCTTTCTTT

V: TRBV10-1
size: NA
J: TRBJ2-1
D: NA
CDR3: CASSEGGLLYNEQFF
DNA: TGCGCCAGCAGTGAGGGCGGGTTACTCTACAATGAGCAGTTCTTC

V: TRBV12-3/TRBV12-4
size: NA
J: TRBJ2-3
D: NA
CDR3: CASSLGNTDTQYF
DNA: TGTGCCAGCAGTTTGGGTAACACAGATACGCAGTATTTT

V: TRBV4-1
size: once
J: TRBJ2-5
D: TRBD2
CDR3: CASSGGLAGGETQYF
DNA: TGCGCCAGCAGCGGGGGACTAGCGGGTGGGGAGACCCAGTACTTC

V: TRBV5-4
size: NA
J: TRBJ1-2
D: NA
CDR3: CASSLQGSHYGYTF
DNA: TGTGCCAGCAGCCTGCAGGGGTCCCACTATGGCTACACCTTC

V: TRBV9
size: NA
J: TRBJ2-3
D: TRBD2
CDR3: CASSSSSGGGGDTQYF
DNA: TGTGCCAGCAGCTCCTCGTCAGGCGGGGGGGGAGATACGCAGTATTTT

V: TRBV5-1
size: NA
J: TRBJ1-2
D: TRBD1
CDR3: CASSQTGIYGYTF
DNA: TGCGCCAGCAGTCAGACAGGGATCTATGGCTACACCTTC

V: TRBV5-5
size: NA
J: TRBJ1-2
D: TRBD1
CDR3: CASSLGQGLDYGYTF
DNA: TGTGCCAGCAGCCTTGGACAGGGTCTGGACTATGGCTACACCTTC

V: TRBV5-5
size: NA
J: TRBJ2-2
D: NA
CDR3: CASSPPSLIGELFF
DNA: TGTGCCAGCAGCCCGCCTAGCTTGATCGGGGAGCTGTTTTTT

V: TRBV10-3
size: NA
J: TRBJ2-2
D: TRBD1
CDR3: CAISETGGIGELFF
DNA: TGTGCCATCAGTGAGACAGGGGGGATCGGGGAGCTGTTTTTT

V: TRBV7-3
size: NA
J: TRBJ1-2
D: NA
CDR3: CASSSHSQGLGGYTF
DNA: TGTGCCAGCAGCTCCCACAGCCAGGGCCTTGGCGGCTACACCTTC

V: TRBV3-1/TRBV3-2
size: NA
J: TRBJ2-7
D: TRBD1
CDR3: CASIRQGSDEQYF
DNA: TGTGCCAGCATCCGACAGGGGTCCGACGAGCAGTACTTC

V: TRBV19
size: NA
J: TRBJ2-7
D: TRBD1
CDR3: CASSMGQAYEQYF
DNA: TGTGCCAGTAGTATGGGACAGGCCTACGAGCAGTACTTC

V: TRBV2
size: NA
J: TRBJ1-4
D: NA
CDR3: CASSLGEKLFF
DNA: TGTGCCAGCAGTTTAGGGGAAAAACTGTTTTTT

V: TRBV5-8
size: NA
J: TRBJ2-5
D: TRBD1
CDR3: CASRTTGGPQETQYF
DNA: TGTGCCAGCCGGACTACAGGGGGGCCCCAAGAGACCCAGTACTTC

V: TRBV9
size: NA
J: TRBJ2-2
D: NA
CDR3: CASSVAATNTGELFF
DNA: TGTGCCAGCAGCGTAGCTGCCACCAACACCGGGGAGCTGTTTTTT

V: TRBV20-1
size: once
J: TRBJ1-1
D: NA
CDR3: CSAPRLPEAFF
DNA: TGCAGTGCCCCCCGGTTACCTGAAGCTTTCTTT

V: TRBV7-8
size: NA
J: TRBJ1-4
D: NA
CDR3: CASSLAGTTVNEKLFF
DNA: TGTGCCAGCAGCTTAGCTGGGACTACGGTAAATGAAAAACTGTTTTTT

V: TRBV7-5
size: NA
J: TRBJ1-2
D: NA
CDR3: CVRSWAGYTF
DNA: TGTGTCAGAAGCTGGGCTGGCTACACCTTC

V: TRBV28
size: NA
J: TRBJ2-3
D: NA
CDR3: CASSLISGTDTQYF
DNA: TGTGCCAGCAGTTTGATAAGCGGCACAGATACGCAGTATTTT

V: TRBV11-1
size: few
J: TRBJ1-6
D: NA
CDR3: CASSLTGISPLHF
DNA: TGTGCCAGCAGCCTTACAGGGATCTCACCCCTCCACTTT

V: TRBV5-4
size: NA
J: TRBJ1-2
D: TRBD1
CDR3: CASSSGPGQATYYGYTF
DNA: TGTGCCAGCAGCTCAGGGCCGGGACAGGCGACATACTATGGCTACACCTTC

V: TRBV5-6
size: NA
J: TRBJ2-7
D: NA
CDR3: CASSLVGGYEQYF
DNA: TGTGCCAGCAGCTTGGTGGGGGGATACGAGCAGTACTTC

V: TRBV28
size: NA
J: TRBJ1-6
D: NA
CDR3: CASRETGNSPLHF
DNA: TGTGCCAGCAGGGAGACAGGAAATTCACCCCTCCACTTT

V: TRBV27
size: NA
J: TRBJ2-3
D: NA
CDR3: CASRQQTSQGRTDTQYF
DNA: TGTGCCAGCAGACAGCAGACCTCCCAGGGCCGCACAGATACGCAGTATTTT

V: TRBV6-5
size: NA
J: TRBJ2-7
D: NA
CDR3: CASSIPGSEQYF
DNA: TGTGCCAGCAGTATCCCAGGGAGCGAGCAGTACTTC